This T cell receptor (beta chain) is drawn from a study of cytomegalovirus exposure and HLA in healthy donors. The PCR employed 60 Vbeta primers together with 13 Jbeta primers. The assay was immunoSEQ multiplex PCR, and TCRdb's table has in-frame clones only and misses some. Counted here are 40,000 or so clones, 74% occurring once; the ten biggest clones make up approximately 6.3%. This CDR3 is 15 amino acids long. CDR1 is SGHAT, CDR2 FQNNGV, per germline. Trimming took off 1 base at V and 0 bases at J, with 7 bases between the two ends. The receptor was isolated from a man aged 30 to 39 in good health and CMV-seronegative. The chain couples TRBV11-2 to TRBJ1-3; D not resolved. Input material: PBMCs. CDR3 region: CASSLGAASGNTIYF. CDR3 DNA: TGTGCCAGCAGCTTAGGGGCAGCCTCTGGAAACACCATATATTTT.